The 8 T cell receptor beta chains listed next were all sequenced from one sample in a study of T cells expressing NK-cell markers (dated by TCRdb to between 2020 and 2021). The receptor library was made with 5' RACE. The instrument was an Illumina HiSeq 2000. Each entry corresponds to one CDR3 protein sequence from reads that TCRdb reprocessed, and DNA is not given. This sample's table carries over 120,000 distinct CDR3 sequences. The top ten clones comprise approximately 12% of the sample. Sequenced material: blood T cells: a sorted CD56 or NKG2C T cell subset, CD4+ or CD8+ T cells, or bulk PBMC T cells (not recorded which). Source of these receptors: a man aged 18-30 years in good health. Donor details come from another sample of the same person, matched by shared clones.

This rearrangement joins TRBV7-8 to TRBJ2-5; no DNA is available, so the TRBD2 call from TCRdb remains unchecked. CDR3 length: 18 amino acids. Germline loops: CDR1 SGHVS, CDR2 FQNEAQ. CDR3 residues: CASSLELAGGVSLETQYF.

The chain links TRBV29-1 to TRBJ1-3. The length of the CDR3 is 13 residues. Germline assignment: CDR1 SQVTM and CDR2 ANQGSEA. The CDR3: CSVEPRAGNTIYF.

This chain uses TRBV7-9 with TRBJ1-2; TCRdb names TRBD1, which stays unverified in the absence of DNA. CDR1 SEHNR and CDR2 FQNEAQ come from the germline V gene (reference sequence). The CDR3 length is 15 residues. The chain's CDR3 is CASSTLRDSYYGYTF.

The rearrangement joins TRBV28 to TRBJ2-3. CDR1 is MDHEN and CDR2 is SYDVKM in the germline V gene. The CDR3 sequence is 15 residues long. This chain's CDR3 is CASSFLASSKDTQYF. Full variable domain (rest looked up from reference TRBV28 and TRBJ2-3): DVKVTQSSRYLVKRTGEKVFLECVQDMDHENMFWYRQDPGLGLRLIYFSYDVKMKEKGDIPEGYSVSREKKERFSLILESASTNQTSMYLCASSFLASSKDTQYFGPGTRLTVL.

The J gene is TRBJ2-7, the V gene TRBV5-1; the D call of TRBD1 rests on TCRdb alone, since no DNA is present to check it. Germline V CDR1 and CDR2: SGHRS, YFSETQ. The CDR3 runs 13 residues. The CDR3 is CASSFPGTYEQYF.

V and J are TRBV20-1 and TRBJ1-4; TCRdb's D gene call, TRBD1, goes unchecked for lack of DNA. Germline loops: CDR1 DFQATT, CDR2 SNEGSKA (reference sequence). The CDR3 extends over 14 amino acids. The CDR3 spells CSARGGQGAAELFF.

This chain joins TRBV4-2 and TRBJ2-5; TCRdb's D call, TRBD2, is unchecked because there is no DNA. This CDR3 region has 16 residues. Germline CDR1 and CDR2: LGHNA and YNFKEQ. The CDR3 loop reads CASSQESSGSRETQYF.

The CDR3 protein is CSAVCLGRTSSSYEQYF. V usage is TRBV20-1 and J usage is TRBJ2-7; TCRdb picks TRBD1, but there is no DNA to check that call. The germline CDR1 and CDR2 sequences are DFQATT and SNEGSKA (reference sequence). This CDR3 has 17 amino acids.